Listed here are 22 T cell receptor beta chains from one sample, sequenced in a study of T cells in Graves' hyperthyroidism and ophthalmopathy. RNA transcripts gave rise to amplified TCR beta CDR3 regions. Carried out on the TCR CDR3, a first-round RT-PCR used the HTBI primer set. A single record per CDR3 protein comes from TCRdb applying MiXCR to the multiplex PCR reads. This sample yields about 360,000 distinct CDR3 sequences, of which about 20% are seen a single time; about 3.7% belongs to the top ten. The sequencing input was blood. All receptors derive from a woman younger than 35 with Graves' hyperthyroidism.

This clonotype appeared many times. This sequence joins TRBV29-1 and TRBJ2-7, with a possible D match to TRBD2 (5 bases). This CDR3 is built from 13 residues. V lost 5 bases to trimming and J lost 2 bases, with 13 bases between them. Germline V gene sequence: CDR1 SQVTM, CDR2 ANQGSEA. The CDR3: CSVFGLATYEQYF. For the CDR3, the DNA is TGCAGCGTTTTCGGACTCGCTACCTACGAGCAGTACTTC.

This clonotype was observed at least ten times. The chain recombines TRBV12-3 or TRBV12-4 with TRBJ1-2; the D gene is possibly TRBD1 (6 bases). Trimming left V 11 bases short and J 6 bases short, with 19 bases between. The CDR3 covers 13 residues. The CDR3 loop is CAVPRGGGDGYTF. CDR3 sequence (DNA): TGTGCCGTACCCCGAGGAGGGGGGGATGGCTACACCTTC.

This clonotype was counted many times. For the CDR3, the DNA is TGTGCCAGCTCACCACCGACGGATGTTCCATACGAGCAGTACTTC. Translating it yields CASSPPTDVPYEQYF. The rearrangement links TRBV18 to TRBJ2-7; D is ambiguous. Trimming took off 0 bases at V and 4 bases at J, with 13 bases between the two ends. This CDR3 has 15 residues. The V gene's germline CDR1 is KGHSH and CDR2 LQKENI.

In its sample, this clonotype was seen many times. The chain links TRBV18 to TRBJ1-2, with 9 positions matching TRBD1. The CDR3 loop spans 15 amino acids. Unmatched junction bases numbered 7, after V lost 4 bases and J lost 4 bases. Germline V gives CDR1 KGHSH, CDR2 LQKENI. CDR3 sequence: CASSQGDRDGYGYTF. CDR3 in DNA: TGTGCCAGCTCACAGGGGGACAGGGATGGCTATGGCTACACCTTC.

This clonotype was found many times. The V call is TRBV6-6, the J call TRBJ2-7; tentatively, D is TRBD1 (5 bases). Per germline, CDR1 MNHNY and CDR2 SVGAGI (reference sequence). CDR3 length: 15 residues. The V end was cut by 6 bases, the J end by 0 bases, with 15 bases between. CDR3: CASRSQVISSYEQYF. The CDR3 DNA reads as TGTGCCAGCAGATCACAGGTGATTAGCTCCTACGAGCAGTACTTC.

As concerns this clonotype: Possible read error: a much larger clone is one base away. The chain recombines TRBV24-1 with TRBJ2-5; D unclear. CDR1 and CDR2 (germline): KGHDR, SFDVKD. The CDR3 contains 12 residues. Trimming removed 3 bases from V and 3 bases from J, with 4 bases in between. CDR3 nucleotide sequence: TGTGCCACCAGTGATATTGAAGAGACCCAGTACTTC. The encoded protein is CATSDIEETQYF.

A few counts support this clonotype. The chain combines TRBV5-1 with TRBJ1-1; D unresolved. V was trimmed by 6 bases and J by 4 bases, leaving 16 bases between them. In germline, CDR1 is SGHRS, CDR2 YFSETQ. CDR3 length: 14 residues. CDR3 residues: CASTPSVGSTEAFF. In nucleotides, the CDR3 is TGCGCCAGCACCCCGAGCGTCGGAAGCACTGAAGCTTTCTTT.

The V and J genes are TRBV27 and TRBJ1-2; TRBD1 agrees at 9 bases. This CDR3 comprises 16 residues. Germline V gene lookup returns CDR1 MNHEY and CDR2 SMNVEV (reference sequence). After removal of 3 bases from V and 2 bases from J, the junction contained 7 bases not matched to a gene. The CDR3 loop reads CASSFYGTGSNYGYTF. The CDR3 DNA follows: TGTGCCAGCAGTTTCTACGGGACAGGGAGCAACTATGGCTACACCTTC.

This clonotype was detected only a few times. The rearrangement uses TRBV20-1 and TRBJ1-6; TRBD1 matches at 11 bases. In germline, CDR1 is DFQATT, CDR2 SNEGSKA (reference sequence). V lost 3 bases, J lost 10 bases, and 8 bases stayed unmatched. The CDR3 runs 15 residues. The CDR3 DNA is TGCAGTGCTAGGAACACGGACAGGGGGCTCTCACCCCTCCACTTT. Translating gives CSARNTDRGLSPLHF.

This clonotype was counted at least ten times. The V call is TRBV15, the J call TRBJ1-5, with D possibly matching TRBD1 (5 bases). The CDR3 is 18 residues long. CDR1 and CDR2 from the germline V gene are LNHNV and YYDKDF (reference sequence). The V end was cut by 5 bases, the J end by 0 bases, with 20 bases between. The CDR3 nucleotides read TGTGCCACCAGCGATGTGGCAGGGAAGGTTGGTAGCAATCAGCCCCAGCATTTT. This translates into CATSDVAGKVGSNQPQHF.

The J gene is TRBJ1-5, the V gene TRBV28; the D gene is possibly TRBD1 (5 bases). The CDR3 runs 19 residues. CDR1 MDHEN and CDR2 SYDVKM come from the germline V gene. The V end was cut by 6 bases, the J end by 0 bases, with 24 bases between. CDR3 residues: CASSPEPGSGYYSNQPQHF. CDR3 bases: TGTGCCAGCAGCCCGGAACCAGGGAGCGGCTACTATAGCAATCAGCCCCAGCATTTT.

Only a few counts were recorded for this clonotype. The chain uses TRBV4-1 and TRBJ1-5; TRBD1 might be the D (5 bases). The CDR3 length is 15 residues. Trimming took off 4 bases at V and 6 bases at J, with 16 bases between the two ends. Germline CDR1 is MGHRA and CDR2 is YSYEKL. DNA of the CDR3: TGCGCCAGCAGCCCAGGGCTGGGGGGAGTTCAGCCCCAGCATTTT. Its protein is CASSPGLGGVQPQHF.

This clonotype appeared many times. This chain links TRBV7-2 with TRBJ1-1; 9 positions match TRBD1. Losses at the gene ends were 5 bases for V and 1 base for J; bases not matched to a gene: 8. The CDR3 runs 16 residues. Germline V gene data show CDR1 as SGHTA and CDR2 as FQGNSA. The CDR3 region is CASSPYRGRGNTEAFF. The DNA for the CDR3 is TGTGCCAGCAGCCCGTACAGGGGGCGGGGGAACACTGAAGCTTTCTTT.

To note about this clonotype: At one of its ends the junction is not consistent with the germline gene, which may arise from a read error. The rearrangement links TRBV19 to TRBJ1-2, with unresolved D. This CDR3 has 9 amino acids. In germline, CDR1 is LNHDA, CDR2 SQIVND (reference sequence). Here the CDR3 DNA reads TGTGCCCGTAGCGGAGGCTACACCTTC. Protein product: CARSGGYTF. Full variable domain (remainder filled in from reference TRBV19 and TRBJ1-2): DGGITQSPKYLFRKEGQNVTLSCEQNLNHDAMYWYRQDPGQGLRLIYYSQIVNDFQKGDIAEGYSVSREKKESFPLTVTSAQKNPTAFYLCARSGGYTFGSGTRLTVV.

The rearrangement links TRBV5-1 to TRBJ2-2; D possibly corresponds to TRBD1 (6 bases). Germline CDR1 is SGHRS and CDR2 is YFSETQ. The V end lost 4 bases, the J end lost 10 bases, and 20 bases lay between the germline ends. This CDR3 comprises 15 residues. CDR3 in DNA: TGCGCCAGCAGCCAGGGGCTAACTAGTTCGGCGGAGCTGTTTTTT. It specifies CASSQGLTSSAELFF.

This clonotype was observed a handful of times. In nucleotides, the CDR3 is TGCGCCAGCAGCTTGGAACTCAGAAGGAACACTGAAGCTTTCTTT. Translating gives CASSLELRRNTEAFF. The chain recombines TRBV5-1 with TRBJ1-1; no firm D call. Looked up from germline, CDR1 is SGHRS and CDR2 is YFSETQ. CDR3 size: 15 residues. With 0 bases removed from V and 1 base from J, the gap between germline ends came to 10 bases. The whole variable domain, remainder taken from reference TRBV5-1 and TRBJ1-1, is KAGVTQTPRYLIKTRGQQVTLSCSPISGHRSVSWYQQTPGQGLQFLFEYFSETQRNKGNFPGRFSGRQFSNSRSEMNVSTLELGDSALYLCASSLELRRNTEAFFGQGTRLTVV.

Many counts were recorded for this clonotype. The CDR3 coding sequence is TGTGCCGATGACGCGGGGAACGAGCAGTACTTC. It specifies CADDAGNEQYF. The chain carries TRBV6-2 or TRBV6-3 and TRBJ2-7; maybe TRBD2 (6 bases). V dropped 11 bases and J dropped 5 bases, with 13 bases sitting between them. Germline V gives CDR1 MNHEY, CDR2 SVGEGT. The CDR3 runs 11 residues.

Ten or more counts support this clonotype. V is TRBV2 and J is TRBJ2-3; D is undetermined. The CDR3 is 12 residues long. V was pared by 6 bases and J by 5 bases, with 9 bases between. Germline CDR1 and CDR2: SNHLY and FYNNEI. The CDR3 sequence: CASRDVGDTQYF. The DNA of the CDR3 is TGTGCCAGCAGAGACGTCGGAGATACGCAGTATTTT.

This clonotype was detected a few times. CDR3 nucleotides: TGTGCCAGCAGCTTCCCGACTGTTTACAGGGTTGGCTACACCTTC. This encodes CASSFPTVYRVGYTF. The V and J genes are TRBV5-5 and TRBJ1-2; a weak D match, TRBD1 (6 bases). The germline gives CDR1 SGHKS, CDR2 YYEKEE (reference sequence). Trimming removed 2 bases from V and 7 bases from J, with 18 bases in between. The CDR3 is made up of 15 amino acids.

The rearrangement uses TRBV6-1 and TRBJ2-4, with D perhaps matching TRBD1 (6 bases). V was pared by 6 bases and J by 7 bases, with 10 bases between. There are 12 residues in the CDR3. The V gene's germline CDR1 is MNHNS and CDR2 SASEGT. CDR3: CASRTGLNIQYF. For the CDR3, the DNA is TGTGCCAGCAGAACAGGGCTGAACATTCAGTACTTC.

This clonotype was seen repeatedly, ten times or more. This rearrangement joins TRBV30 to TRBJ2-2; D is undetermined. The V end was cut by 0 bases, the J end by 4 bases, with 9 bases between. Germline CDR1 reads GTSNPN; CDR2 reads SVGIG (reference sequence). This CDR3 is 14 amino acids long. The CDR3 sequence: CAWSVRPSTGELFF. CDR3 nucleotide sequence: TGTGCCTGGAGTGTACGGCCGTCCACCGGGGAGCTGTTTTTT.

This clonotype came up many times. The genes are TRBV20-1 and TRBJ1-5; unclear D gene. In germline, CDR1 is DFQATT, CDR2 SNEGSKA (reference sequence). V shed 2 bases and J shed 0 bases, with 8 bases lying between them. The CDR3 runs to 14 residues. This chain's CDR3 is CSARTDNSNQPQHF. CDR3 nucleotides: TGCAGTGCTAGAACGGATAATAGCAATCAGCCCCAGCATTTT.